This entry lists 29 T cell receptor beta chains sequenced from one sample in a study of T cell responses to AZD1222 COVID-19 vaccine. Sequenced by immunoSEQ multiplex PCR; TCRdb stores in-frame clones only, minus some. The repertoire has about 130,000 clones, roughly 82% of them found once; the top ten carry approximately 4%. The material was peripheral blood, obtained on day 0 of AZD1222 vaccination. The source of these receptors is an adult in good health.

The J gene is TRBJ1-5, the V gene TRBV5-1; 7 bases line up with TRBD1. In germline, CDR1 is SGHRS, CDR2 YFSETQ. With V trimmed by 0 bases and J by 3 bases, 3 bases remained unmatched. This CDR3 contains 15 residues. CDR3 DNA sequence: TGCGCCAGCAGCTTGGATGGGACAGACAATCAGCCCCAGCATTTT. Translation gives CASSLDGTDNQPQHF.

The rearrangement uses TRBV7-9 and TRBJ1-2; maybe TRBD1 (5 bases). The germline V gene has CDR1 SEHNR and CDR2 FQNEAQ (reference sequence). The CDR3 totals 14 residues. The V end was cut by 5 bases, the J end by 4 bases, with 14 bases between. CDR3 coding DNA: TGTGCCAGCAGCCCCTGGGCAGGGTCCTATGGCTACACCTTC. Protein: CASSPWAGSYGYTF.

This rearrangement joins TRBV28 to TRBJ1-4; tentatively, D is TRBD1 (6 bases). CDR1 and CDR2 (germline): MDHEN, SYDVKM. V was cut by 8 bases and J by 6 bases, with 10 bases left in between. The CDR3 has 12 residues. CDR3 bases: TGTGCCAGCTCAGGGGCTTATGAAAAACTGTTTTTT. Encoded protein: CASSGAYEKLFF.

Concerning this clone itself: The germline gene is not matched at one end of the junction; a read error may be the cause. This sequence joins TRBV6-1 and TRBJ2-5; no firm D call. The germline V gene encodes CDR1 MNHNS and CDR2 SASEGT. The CDR3 spans 13 residues. CDR3 amino acids: CASSESRQEAQYF. CDR3 nucleotide sequence: TGTGCCAGCAGTGAATCTAGACAAGAGGCCCAGTACTTC.

This clone was counted between two and nine times. The gene calls are TRBV9 and TRBJ1-1, with D maybe TRBD1 (5 bases). The V gene's germline CDR1 is SGDLS and CDR2 YYNGEE. CDR3 size: 14 residues. V dropped 0 bases and J dropped 12 bases, with 18 bases sitting between them. CDR3 region: CASSVAKQGHSSFF. CDR3 DNA sequence: TGTGCCAGCAGCGTAGCAAAGCAGGGCCACTCTTCTTTCTTT.

V and J are TRBV27 and TRBJ2-2; a weak D match, TRBD1 (6 bases). CDR3 length: 14 residues. CDR1 is MNHEY, CDR2 SMNVEV, per germline (reference sequence). V gave up 5 bases and J gave up 5 bases, with 12 bases separating them. The chain's CDR3 is CASSLNRVTGELFF. In DNA, the CDR3 is TGTGCCAGCAGTCTAAACAGGGTAACCGGGGAGCTGTTTTTT.

This chain uses TRBV19 with TRBJ1-1; D not certain. The V end was cut by 6 bases, the J end by 4 bases, with 12 bases between. The CDR3 has 13 amino acids. Germline V gives CDR1 LNHDA, CDR2 SQIVND (reference sequence). The CDR3, as DNA: TGTGCCAGTAGCTCATGGGCAGTCACTGAAGCTTTCTTT. This sequence encodes CASSSWAVTEAFF.

The V gene is TRBV3-1 (or the pseudogene TRBV3-2), the J gene TRBJ1-2; D is unclear. The ends were cut back, 1 base at V and 7 bases at J, with 16 bases in the middle. CDR1 is LGHDT and CDR2 is YNNKEL in the germline V gene (reference sequence). The CDR3 runs 15 residues. The CDR3: CASSQGAALGGGYTF. The CDR3 coding sequence is TGTGCCAGCAGCCAAGGGGCGGCTTTGGGCGGTGGCTACACCTTC.

This chain uses TRBV2 with TRBJ2-3; 9 bases agree with TRBD2. Germline V gives CDR1 SNHLY, CDR2 FYNNEI. The CDR3 covers 15 residues. V shed 6 bases, J shed 2 bases, and the junction held 6 bases outside the gene matches. The CDR3 DNA reads as TGTGCCAGCAGAGAAAGCGGGGGGCCCACAGATACGCAGTATTTT. Amino acids: CASRESGGPTDTQYF.

The chain is built from TRBV28 and TRBJ1-2, with TRBD1 matching over 11 bases. There are 17 residues in the CDR3. Germline lookup yields CDR1 MDHEN and CDR2 SYDVKM. Losses at the gene ends were 5 bases for V and 8 bases for J; bases not matched to a gene: 16. The CDR3 nucleotides are TGTGCCAGCAGTCCCACTCAAACCGGGACAGGGGGAAGGGGCTACACCTTC. This sequence encodes CASSPTQTGTGGRGYTF.

The chain has TRBV5-4 and TRBJ1-2; D is unclear. CDR3 length: 9 amino acids. V lost 3 bases and J lost 7, with 1 base in between. Germline values: CDR1 SGHNT, CDR2 YYREEE (reference sequence). CDR3 amino acids: CASSSGYTF. CDR3 nucleotides: TGTGCCAGCAGCTCTGGCTACACCTTC. The full variable domain, with the rest looked up from reference TRBV5-4 and TRBJ1-2, is ETGVTQSPTHLIKTRGQQVTLRCSSQSGHNTVSWYQQALGQGPQFIFQYYREEENGRGNFPPRFSGLQFPNYSSELNVNALELDDSALYLCASSSGYTFGSGTRLTVV.

V is TRBV7-3 and J is TRBJ2-3, with 10 bases fitting TRBD2. Germline lookup yields CDR1 SGHTA and CDR2 FQGTGA. With V trimmed by 0 bases and J by 7 bases, 7 bases remained unmatched. This CDR3 spans 16 amino acids. The DNA of the CDR3 is TGTGCCAGCAGCTTAACGAGCGGGGGGGCTCGGAATACGCAGTATTTT. This sequence encodes CASSLTSGGARNTQYF.

For the CDR3, the DNA is TGTGCCAGCAGGACGGCTGGAAACACCATATATTTT. It codes for CASRTAGNTIYF. The V call is TRBV2, the J call TRBJ1-3; unclear D gene. From germline, CDR1 is SNHLY and CDR2 FYNNEI. The V and J ends lost 6 bases and 2 bases respectively, with 5 bases between them. This CDR3 has 12 amino acids.

The sample holds a few counts of this clone. The rearrangement joins TRBV2 to TRBJ1-5, with no clear D. This CDR3 contains 15 residues. Trimming cost V 7 bases and J 2 bases, with 15 bases left between them. Per the germline V gene, CDR1 is SNHLY and CDR2 is FYNNEI. The CDR3: CASTQVFGGNQPQHF. The CDR3 DNA reads TGTGCCAGCACCCAAGTGTTTGGGGGCAATCAGCCCCAGCATTTT.

This chain links TRBV6-5 with TRBJ1-1; D not resolved. V shed 0 bases and J shed 3 bases, with 8 bases lying between them. CDR1 and CDR2 from the germline V gene are MNHEY and SVGAGI. This CDR3 contains 14 residues. In DNA, the CDR3 is TGTGCCAGCAGTTACTCGACTGGGGACACTGAAGCTTTCTTT. This codes for CASSYSTGDTEAFF.

The rearrangement links TRBV19 to TRBJ2-5; D is possibly TRBD1 (6 bases). Between the trimmed V and J ends, which lost 5 bases and 3 bases, there was a span of 10 bases. This CDR3 is 13 amino acids long. Germline V gene lookup returns CDR1 LNHDA and CDR2 SQIVND (reference sequence). Here the CDR3 DNA reads TGTGCCAGTAGTCAGGGGCTGAAAGAGACCCAGTACTTC. This sequence encodes CASSQGLKETQYF.

This sequence joins TRBV7-3 and TRBJ1-2; tentative D call: TRBD1 (6 bases). Deletions cut 3 bases from V and 8 bases from J, with 13 bases between. Germline assignment: CDR1 SGHTA and CDR2 FQGTGA. The CDR3 is 13 residues long. The CDR3, as DNA: TGTGCCAGCAGCTTCCACAGGGAGAACGGCTACACCTTC. Translation: CASSFHRENGYTF. The entire variable domain, with the rest obtained from reference TRBV7-3 and TRBJ1-2, is as follows: GAGVSQTPSNKVTEKGKYVELRCDPISGHTALYWYRQSLGQGPEFLIYFQGTGAADDSGLPNDRFFAVRPEGSVSTLKIQRTERGDSAVYLCASSFHRENGYTFGSGTRLTVV.

The V and J genes are TRBV19 and TRBJ1-5, with 9 bases aligning to TRBD1. V was pared by 7 bases and J by 4 bases, with 8 bases of the junction left unmatched. CDR1 is LNHDA and CDR2 is SQIVND in the germline V gene (reference sequence). The CDR3 is 15 residues long. The CDR3 DNA reads as TGTGCCAGTAATAACAGGGGGCGCGGGAATCAGCCCCAGCATTTT. Protein product: CASNNRGRGNQPQHF.

The chain has TRBV28 and TRBJ1-3; weak D call: TRBD1 (5 bases). CDR3 length: 13 amino acids. Germline V gene data show CDR1 as MDHEN and CDR2 as SYDVKM. The V and J ends lost 3 bases and 6 bases respectively, with 9 bases between them. The CDR3 sequence: CASSFRVENTIYF. The CDR3, as DNA: TGTGCCAGCAGTTTCAGGGTTGAAAACACCATATATTTT.

V is TRBV9 and J is TRBJ2-6; a weak D match, TRBD1 (6 bases). The V end lost 3 bases, the J end lost 1 base, and 11 bases lay between the germline ends. Looked up from germline, CDR1 is SGDLS and CDR2 is YYNGEE. The length of the CDR3 is 16 residues. The CDR3 sequence is CASSANRDSGANVLTF. DNA for the CDR3: TGTGCCAGCAGCGCAAACAGGGATTCTGGGGCCAACGTCCTGACTTTC.

The CDR3 sequence is CASSYSTGVYGYTF. CDR3 in DNA: TGTGCCAGCAGTTACTCAACAGGGGTCTATGGCTACACCTTC. V is TRBV6-5 and J is TRBJ1-2, with 7 bases identical to TRBD1. Germline loops: CDR1 MNHEY, CDR2 SVGAGI. The V segment lost 0 bases and the J segment 4 bases; nucleotides outside the gene matches: 2. The CDR3 consists of 14 residues.

The chain links TRBV13 to TRBJ1-1; D call uncertain. Deletions cut 5 bases from V and 4 bases from J, with 17 bases between. The V gene's germline CDR1 is PRHDT and CDR2 FYEKMQ (reference sequence). CDR3 length: 15 residues. The CDR3 nucleotides read TGTGCCAGCAGCCTAAGGAACGGGATTAGCACTGAAGCTTTCTTT. This codes for CASSLRNGISTEAFF.

The chain uses TRBV28 and TRBJ1-1, with D perhaps matching TRBD1 (5 bases). V dropped 2 bases and J dropped 6 bases, with 13 bases sitting between them. This CDR3 comprises 14 residues. The germline gives CDR1 MDHEN, CDR2 SYDVKM. The chain's CDR3 is CASSLVGGWAEAFF. The CDR3 coding sequence is TGTGCCAGCAGTTTAGTTGGGGGGTGGGCTGAAGCTTTCTTT.

The V gene is TRBV28, the J gene TRBJ1-1; TRBD1 is a possible D gene (5 bases). The germline V and J ends were trimmed by 6 bases and 10 bases, with 18 bases remaining between them. The V gene's germline CDR1 is MDHEN and CDR2 SYDVKM. This CDR3 comprises 13 residues. CDR3 sequence: CASRRGGPGIAFF. In DNA form, the CDR3 reads TGTGCCAGCAGGAGGGGAGGGCCGGGGATAGCTTTCTTT. Full variable domain (missing parts from reference TRBV28 and TRBJ1-1): DVKVTQSSRYLVKRTGEKVFLECVQDMDHENMFWYRQDPGLGLRLIYFSYDVKMKEKGDIPEGYSVSREKKERFSLILESASTNQTSMYLCASRRGGPGIAFFGQGTRLTVV.

The V and J genes are TRBV5-1 and TRBJ2-3, with 9 bases fitting TRBD1. The V segment lost 0 bases and the J segment 4 bases; nucleotides outside the gene matches: 6. CDR3 size: 16 residues. CDR1 SGHRS and CDR2 YFSETQ come from the germline V gene. CDR3 loop: CASSLGGQGSADTQYF. The CDR3, as DNA: TGCGCCAGCAGCTTGGGGGGACAGGGATCTGCAGATACGCAGTATTTT.

This chain joins TRBV18 and TRBJ2-6; no clear D gene. CDR3 length equals 15 residues. V lost 6 bases, J lost 0 bases, and 9 bases lay in between. The germline CDR1 and CDR2 sequences are KGHSH and LQKENI. The CDR3, as DNA: TGTGCCAGCTCGCCTACGGGCTCTGGGGCCAACGTCCTGACTTTC. Translated, it gives CASSPTGSGANVLTF.

This sequence joins TRBV28 and TRBJ1-6; D is ambiguous. V lost 5 bases and J lost 10, with 9 bases in between. The germline V gene encodes CDR1 MDHEN and CDR2 SYDVKM. The CDR3 runs to 12 residues. This CDR3 is CASSIGGSPLHF. The CDR3 coding sequence is TGTGCCAGCAGTATTGGAGGATCACCCCTCCACTTT.

The chain has TRBV29-1 and TRBJ1-3; no reliable D call. Deletions cut 7 bases from V and 8 bases from J, with 12 bases between. This CDR3 comprises 11 residues. Germline CDR1 reads SQVTM; CDR2 reads ANQGSEA. CDR3 protein: CSGSLGDTIYF. The CDR3 bases are TGCAGCGGTTCCCTTGGCGACACCATATATTTT. Supplemented by reference TRBV29-1 and TRBJ1-3, the full variable domain reads SAVISQKPSRDICQRGTSLTIQCQVDSQVTMMFWYRQQPGQSLTLIATANQGSEATYESGFVIDKFPISRPNLTFSTLTVSNMSPEDSSIYLCSGSLGDTIYFGEGSWLTVV.

V gene TRBV28 combines with J gene TRBJ1-5; the match to TRBD1 covers 8 bases. The CDR3 runs to 18 residues. Per the germline V gene, CDR1 is MDHEN and CDR2 is SYDVKM. J lost 2 bases, V lost 2 bases, and 11 bases had no gene match. The CDR3 DNA sequence: TGTGCCAGCAGTTTAACTACCGACAGGGGCCGGGGCAATCAGCCCCAGCATTTT. It translates to CASSLTTDRGRGNQPQHF.